A selection of T cell receptor beta chains follows, all from one sample in a study of blood T cells in healthy people across ages. Via MiXCR, TCRdb re-called the 5' RACE reads, giving one row per CDR3 protein. The sample lists about 1.8 million distinct CDR3 sequences; less than 50% were seen once. Material: blood. The receptors shown here come from a woman aged 40 to 49 in good health. CDR3s include the opening cysteine and the closing phenylalanine or tryptophan. The order of the fields is clone size, CDR3 length, V gene, J gene, D gene, CDR3 protein, CDR3 DNA. A D gene is named only where the DNA matches it firmly. Size tells how often a clone was seen (once, few, many) or the class of an expanded clone, and some rows leave it out.

-	18	TRBV4-2	TRBJ2-3	-	CASSQDSRGTTGTDTQYF	TGTGCCAGCAGCCAAGATAGTCGCGGAACCACTGGCACAGATACGCAGTATTTT
once	13	TRBV20-1	TRBJ2-1	TRBD2	CSAPGLTYNEQFF	TGCAGTGCTCCGGGACTAACGTACAATGAGCAGTTCTTC
-	14	TRBV7-9	TRBJ2-2	TRBD1	CASSLTGEAGELFF	TGTGCCAGCAGCTTGACAGGGGAGGCCGGGGAGCTGTTTTTT
few	11	TRBV6-2/TRBV6-3	TRBJ2-7	-	CASTQAYEQYF	TGTGCCAGCACTCAAGCCTACGAGCAGTACTTC
-	12	TRBV3-1	TRBJ2-7	-	CASSQDQKGSYF	TGTGCCAGCAGCCAAGATCAGAAGGGGTCGTACTTC
once	16	TRBV6-2/TRBV6-3	TRBJ1-6	TRBD1	CASSYPGQGRNSPLHF	TGTGCCAGCAGTTACCCCGGACAGGGTCGCAATTCACCCCTCCACTTT
-	16	TRBV12-3/TRBV12-4	TRBJ2-3	TRBD2	CASSPGLGGSTDTQYF	TGTGCCAGCAGTCCGGGACTAGGGGGGAGCACAGATACGCAGTATTTT
-	12	TRBV20-1	TRBJ2-5	-	CSAFKNQETQYF	TGCAGTGCTTTTAAAAACCAAGAGACCCAGTACTTC
-	14	TRBV15	TRBJ1-1	-	CATSREQALTEAFF	TGTGCCACCAGCAGAGAACAGGCCCTCACTGAAGCTTTCTTT
-	16	TRBV21-1	TRBJ2-3	-	CASSRGQGAIPDTQYF	TGTGCCAGCAGCAGAGGACAGGGGGCTATTCCAGATACGCAGTATTTT
few	17	TRBV4-3	TRBJ2-1	TRBD2	CASSQDARLADYNEQFF	TGCGCCAGCAGCCAAGACGCTCGGCTAGCGGACTACAATGAGCAGTTCTTC
-	12	TRBV20-1	TRBJ1-2	-	CSARSGGSGYTF	TGCAGTGCCCGGTCGGGAGGGAGTGGCTACACCTTC
once	17	TRBV20-1	TRBJ2-6	TRBD1	CSARHLQGAPGANVLTF	TGCAGTGCTAGGCATCTACAGGGGGCCCCTGGGGCCAACGTCCTGACTTTC